This T cell receptor beta chain stems from a study of Ad26.COV2.S vaccination and SARS-CoV-2 variants. Treatment: around 19 received Ad26.COV2.S at low or high dose, single or two shots; 5 received placebo; per-sample allocation not given. It was on day 63 after the first vaccine or placebo injection that samples were taken. TCRdb's copy holds only in-frame clones and misses some; the assay was immunoSEQ multiplex PCR. The table lists almost 400,000 clones, over 75% of them singletons. This clone was picked up a small number of times. The germline V gene has CDR1 GTSNPN and CDR2 SVGIG (reference sequence). There are 10 residues in the CDR3. V lost 1 base, J lost 15 bases, and 10 bases lay in between.

This chain links TRBV30 with TRBJ2-1, with D uncertain. The specimen was peripheral blood, collected in a trial of Ad26.COV2.S vaccine versus placebo. The clonotype comes from a person aged 18-60 years who received the Ad26.COV2.S COVID-19 vaccine or a placebo. CDR3 in amino acids: CAWSAPDVFF. Written as DNA, the CDR3 is TGTGCCTGGAGTGCCCCGGACGTGTTCTTC.